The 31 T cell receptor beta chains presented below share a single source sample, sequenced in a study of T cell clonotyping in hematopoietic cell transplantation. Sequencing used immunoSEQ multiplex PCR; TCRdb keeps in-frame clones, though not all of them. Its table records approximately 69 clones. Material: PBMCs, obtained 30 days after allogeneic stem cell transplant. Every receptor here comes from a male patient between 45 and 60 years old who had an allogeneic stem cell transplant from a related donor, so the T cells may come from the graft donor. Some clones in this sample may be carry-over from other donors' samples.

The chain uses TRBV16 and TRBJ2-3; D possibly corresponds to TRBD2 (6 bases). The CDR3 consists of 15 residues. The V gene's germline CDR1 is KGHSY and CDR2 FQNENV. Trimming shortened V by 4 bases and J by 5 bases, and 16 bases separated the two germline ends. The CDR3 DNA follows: TGTGCCAGCAGCCCCATCGGGGGTCGGGGAGATACGCAGTATTTT. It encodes CASSPIGGRGDTQYF.

The CDR3 coding sequence is TGTGCCTGGAGCAAGACCGGGACAGGGACGAGCTACACCTTC. This translates into CAWSKTGTGTSYTF. The chain joins TRBV30 to TRBJ1-2; TRBD1 matches 9 bases. V trimming: 3 bases; J trimming: 9 bases; junction bases outside the gene matches: 11. This CDR3 comprises 14 residues. Germline lookup yields CDR1 GTSNPN and CDR2 SVGIG (reference sequence). Drawing the rest from reference TRBV30 and TRBJ1-2, the complete variable domain is SQTIHQWPATLVQPVGSPLSLECTVEGTSNPNLYWYRQAAGRGLQLLFYSVGIGQISSEVPQNLSASRPQDRQFILSSKKLLLSDSGFYLCAWSKTGTGTSYTFGSGTRLTVV.

In nucleotides, the CDR3 is TGTGCCAGCAGCTATGCGGGACTCCTTCACAATGAGCAGTTCTTC. This translates into CASSYAGLLHNEQFF. The chain carries TRBV9 and TRBJ2-1, with a possible D match to TRBD2 (6 bases). The CDR3 covers 15 residues. The germline V and J ends were trimmed by 4 bases and 5 bases, with 16 bases remaining between them. Germline CDR1 SGDLS, CDR2 YYNGEE. The full variable domain, in which reference TRBV9 and TRBJ2-1 provide the parts outside the CDR3, is DSGVTQTPKHLITATGQRVTLRCSPRSGDLSVYWYQQSLDQGLQFLIQYYNGEERAKGNILERFSAQQFPDLHSELNLSSLELGDSALYFCASSYAGLLHNEQFFGPGTRLTVL.

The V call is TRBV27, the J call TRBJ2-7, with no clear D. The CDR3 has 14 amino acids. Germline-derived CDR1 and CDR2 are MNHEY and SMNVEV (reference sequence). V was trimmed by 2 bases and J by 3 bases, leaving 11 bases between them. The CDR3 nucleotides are TGTGCCAGCAGTTTACAAGCCAGGTTCTACGAGCAGTACTTC. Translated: CASSLQARFYEQYF.

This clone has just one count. CDR3 amino acids: CASSLVEGIYGYTF. CDR3 in DNA: TGTGCCAGCAGCTTGGTCGAGGGGATCTATGGCTACACCTTC. The chain joins TRBV5-6 to TRBJ1-2, with D possibly being TRBD1 (5 bases). CDR1 SGHDT and CDR2 YYEEEE come from the germline V gene. The CDR3 covers 14 residues. The V end was cut by 0 bases, the J end by 4 bases, with 10 bases between.

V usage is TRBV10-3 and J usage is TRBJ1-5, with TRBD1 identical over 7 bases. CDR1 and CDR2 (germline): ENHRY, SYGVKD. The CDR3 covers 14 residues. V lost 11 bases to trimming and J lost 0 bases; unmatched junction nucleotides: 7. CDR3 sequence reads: CASNTGDSNQPQHF. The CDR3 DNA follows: TGTGCCTCAAACACAGGGGATAGCAATCAGCCCCAGCATTTT.

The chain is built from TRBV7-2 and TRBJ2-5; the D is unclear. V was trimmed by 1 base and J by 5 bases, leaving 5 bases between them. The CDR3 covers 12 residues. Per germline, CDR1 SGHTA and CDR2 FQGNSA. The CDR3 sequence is CASSLDVETQYF. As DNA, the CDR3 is TGTGCCAGCAGCTTAGACGTGGAGACCCAGTACTTC.

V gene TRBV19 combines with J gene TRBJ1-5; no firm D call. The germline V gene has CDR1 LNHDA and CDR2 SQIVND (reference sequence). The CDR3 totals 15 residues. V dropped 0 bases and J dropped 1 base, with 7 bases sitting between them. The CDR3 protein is CASSIDSRSNQPQHF. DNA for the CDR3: TGTGCCAGTAGTATAGACTCGAGGAGCAATCAGCCCCAGCATTTT.

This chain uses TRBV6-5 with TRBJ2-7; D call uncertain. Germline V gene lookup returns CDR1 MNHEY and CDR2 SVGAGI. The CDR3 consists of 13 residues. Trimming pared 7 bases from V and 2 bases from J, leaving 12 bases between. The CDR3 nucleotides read TGTGCCAGCAAGTTCGGCTTGACCTACGAGCAGTACTTC. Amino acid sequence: CASKFGLTYEQYF.

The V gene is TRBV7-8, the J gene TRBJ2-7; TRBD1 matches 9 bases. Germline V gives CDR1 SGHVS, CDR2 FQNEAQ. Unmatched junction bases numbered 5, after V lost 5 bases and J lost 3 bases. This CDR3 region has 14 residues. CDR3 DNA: TGTGCCAGCAGCGGCCCGGGACAGGGCTACGAGCAGTACTTC. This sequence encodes CASSGPGQGYEQYF.

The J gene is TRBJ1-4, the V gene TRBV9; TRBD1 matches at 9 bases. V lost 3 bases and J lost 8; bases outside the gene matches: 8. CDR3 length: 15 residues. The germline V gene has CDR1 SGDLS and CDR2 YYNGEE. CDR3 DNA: TGTGCCAGCAGCGCCGGGACAGGGACGAGGGAAAAACTGTTTTTT. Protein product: CASSAGTGTREKLFF.

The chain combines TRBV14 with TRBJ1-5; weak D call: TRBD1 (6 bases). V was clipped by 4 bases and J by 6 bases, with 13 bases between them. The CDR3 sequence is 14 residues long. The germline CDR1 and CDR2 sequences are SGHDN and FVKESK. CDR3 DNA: TGTGCCAGCAGCCCTAACAGGGTTACTCAGCCCCAGCATTTT. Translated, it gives CASSPNRVTQPQHF. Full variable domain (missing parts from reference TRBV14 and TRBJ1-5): EAGVTQFPSHSVIEKGQTVTLRCDPISGHDNLYWYRRVMGKEIKFLLHFVKESKQDESGMPNNRFLAERTGGTYSTLKVQPAELEDSGVYFCASSPNRVTQPQHFGDGTRLSIL.

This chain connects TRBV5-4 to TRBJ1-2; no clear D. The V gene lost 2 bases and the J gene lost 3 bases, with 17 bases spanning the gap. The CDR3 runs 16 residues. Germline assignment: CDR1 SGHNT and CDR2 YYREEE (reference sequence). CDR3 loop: CASSFRRSLSYYGYTF. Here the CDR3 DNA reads TGTGCCAGCAGCTTTCGCCGGAGCCTAAGTTACTATGGCTACACCTTC.

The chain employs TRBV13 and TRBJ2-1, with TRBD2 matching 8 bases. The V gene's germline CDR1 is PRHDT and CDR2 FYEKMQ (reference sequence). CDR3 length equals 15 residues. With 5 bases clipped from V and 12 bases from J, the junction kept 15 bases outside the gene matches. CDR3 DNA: TGTGCCAGCAGCGACCTAGCGGGTATGCTCGGTCGGCAGTTCTTC. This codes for CASSDLAGMLGRQFF.

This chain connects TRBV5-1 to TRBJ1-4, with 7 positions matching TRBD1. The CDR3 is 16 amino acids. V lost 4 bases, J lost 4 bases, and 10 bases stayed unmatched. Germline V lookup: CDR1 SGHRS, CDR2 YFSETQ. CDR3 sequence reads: CASSQTGAQVNEKLFF. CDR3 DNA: TGCGCCAGCAGCCAAACAGGGGCCCAGGTTAATGAAAAACTGTTTTTT.

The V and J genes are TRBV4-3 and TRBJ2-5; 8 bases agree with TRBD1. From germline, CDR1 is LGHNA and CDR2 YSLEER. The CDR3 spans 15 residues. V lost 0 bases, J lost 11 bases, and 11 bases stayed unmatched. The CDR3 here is CASSQDSQGAGEQYF. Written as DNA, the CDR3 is TGCGCCAGCAGCCAAGATTCGCAGGGGGCTGGGGAGCAGTACTTC.

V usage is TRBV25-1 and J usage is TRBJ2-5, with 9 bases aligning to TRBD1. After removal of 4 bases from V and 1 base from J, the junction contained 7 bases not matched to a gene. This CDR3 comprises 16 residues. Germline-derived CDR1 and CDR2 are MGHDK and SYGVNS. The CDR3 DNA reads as TGTGCCAGCAGTGTCCAGGGACAGGGTTTCCAAGAGACCCAGTACTTC. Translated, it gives CASSVQGQGFQETQYF.

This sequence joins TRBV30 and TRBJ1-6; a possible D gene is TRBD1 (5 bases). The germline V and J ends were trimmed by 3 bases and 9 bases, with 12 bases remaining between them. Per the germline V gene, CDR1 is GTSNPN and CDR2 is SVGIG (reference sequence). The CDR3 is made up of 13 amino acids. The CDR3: CAWRGQGGSPLHF. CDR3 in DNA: TGTGCCTGGAGGGGTCAGGGCGGTTCACCCCTCCACTTT.

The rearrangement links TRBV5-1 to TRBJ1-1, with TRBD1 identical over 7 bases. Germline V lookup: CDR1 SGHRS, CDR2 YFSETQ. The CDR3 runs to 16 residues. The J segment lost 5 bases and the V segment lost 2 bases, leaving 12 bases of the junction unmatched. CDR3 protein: CASSLQGRGVRTEAFF. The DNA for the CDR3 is TGCGCCAGCAGCTTACAGGGGCGCGGGGTACGGACTGAAGCTTTCTTT.

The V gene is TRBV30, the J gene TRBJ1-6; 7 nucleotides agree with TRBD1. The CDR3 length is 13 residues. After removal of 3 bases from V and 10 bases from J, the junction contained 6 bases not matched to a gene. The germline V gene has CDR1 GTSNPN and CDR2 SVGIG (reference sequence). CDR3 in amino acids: CAWSRTGGSPLHF. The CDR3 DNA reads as TGTGCCTGGAGCAGGACAGGTGGATCACCCCTCCACTTT.

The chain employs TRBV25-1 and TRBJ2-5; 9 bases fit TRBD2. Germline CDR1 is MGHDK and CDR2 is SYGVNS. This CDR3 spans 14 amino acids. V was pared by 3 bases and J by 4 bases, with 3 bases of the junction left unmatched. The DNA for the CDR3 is TGTGCCAGCAGTGATAGCGGGAGACGAGAGACCCAGTACTTC. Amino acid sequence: CASSDSGRRETQYF. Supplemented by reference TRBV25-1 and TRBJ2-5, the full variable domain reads EADIYQTPRYLVIGTGKKITLECSQTMGHDKMYWYQQDPGMELHLIHYSYGVNSTEKGDLSSESTVSRIRTEHFPLTLESARPSHTSQYLCASSDSGRRETQYFGPGTRLLVL.

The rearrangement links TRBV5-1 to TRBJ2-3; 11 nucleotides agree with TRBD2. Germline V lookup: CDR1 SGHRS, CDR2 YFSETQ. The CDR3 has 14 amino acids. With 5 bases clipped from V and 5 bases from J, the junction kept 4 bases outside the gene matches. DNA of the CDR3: TGCGCCAGCAGGGCTAGCGGGGGGAAAGATACGCAGTATTTT. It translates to CASRASGGKDTQYF.

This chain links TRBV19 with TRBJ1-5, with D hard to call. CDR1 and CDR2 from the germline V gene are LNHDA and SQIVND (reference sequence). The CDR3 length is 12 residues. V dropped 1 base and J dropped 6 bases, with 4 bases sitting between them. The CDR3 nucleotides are TGTGCCAGTAGTATAGGGATTCAGCCCCAGCATTTT. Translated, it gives CASSIGIQPQHF.

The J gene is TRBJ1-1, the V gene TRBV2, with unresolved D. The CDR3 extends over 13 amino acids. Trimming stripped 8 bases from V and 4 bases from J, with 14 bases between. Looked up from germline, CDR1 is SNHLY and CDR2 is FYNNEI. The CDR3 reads CASSQEGGTEAFF. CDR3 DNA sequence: TGTGCCAGCTCCCAGGAGGGTGGCACTGAAGCTTTCTTT.

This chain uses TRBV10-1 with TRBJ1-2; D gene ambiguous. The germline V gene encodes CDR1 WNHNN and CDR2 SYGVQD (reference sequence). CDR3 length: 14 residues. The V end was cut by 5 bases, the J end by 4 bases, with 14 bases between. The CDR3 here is CASSQSRKTYGYTF. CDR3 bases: TGCGCCAGCAGTCAATCGCGAAAGACCTATGGCTACACCTTC.

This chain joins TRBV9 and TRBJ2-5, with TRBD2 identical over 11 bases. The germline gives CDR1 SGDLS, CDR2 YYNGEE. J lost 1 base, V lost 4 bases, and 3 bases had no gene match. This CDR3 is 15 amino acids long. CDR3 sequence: CASSPGTSGQETQYF. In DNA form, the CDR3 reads TGTGCCAGCAGCCCAGGGACTAGCGGCCAAGAGACCCAGTACTTC.

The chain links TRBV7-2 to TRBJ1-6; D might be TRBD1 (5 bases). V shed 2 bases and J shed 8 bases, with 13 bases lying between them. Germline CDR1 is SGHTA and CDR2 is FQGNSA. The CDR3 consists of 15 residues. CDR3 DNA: TGTGCCAGCAGCTTAAGGGAGGCCAGGGATTCACCCCTCCACTTT. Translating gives CASSLREARDSPLHF.

For the CDR3, the DNA is TGCGCCAGCAGCAGCCAGGGGGCTGGCTATGGCTACACCTTC. Protein product: CASSSQGAGYGYTF. The chain recombines TRBV5-1 with TRBJ1-2; 8 bases map to TRBD1. Germline V gene lookup returns CDR1 SGHRS and CDR2 YFSETQ. Germline trimming cut 4 bases from V and 4 bases from J; bases unmatched to any gene: 6. The CDR3 length is 14 residues.

In DNA form, the CDR3 reads TGTGCCAGCAGATTAAATTTCTACACAATTCGCACTGAAGCTTTCTTT. Translation gives CASRLNFYTIRTEAFF. J is TRBJ1-1 and V is TRBV21-1. TRBV21-1 counts as a pseudogene. This CDR3 region has 16 residues.

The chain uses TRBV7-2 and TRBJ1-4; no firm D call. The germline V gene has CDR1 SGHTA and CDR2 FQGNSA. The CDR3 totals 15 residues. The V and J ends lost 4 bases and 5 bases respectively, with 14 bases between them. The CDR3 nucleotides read TGTGCCAGCAGCTCCAACGGGGAGAACAATGAAAAACTGTTTTTT. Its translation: CASSSNGENNEKLFF.

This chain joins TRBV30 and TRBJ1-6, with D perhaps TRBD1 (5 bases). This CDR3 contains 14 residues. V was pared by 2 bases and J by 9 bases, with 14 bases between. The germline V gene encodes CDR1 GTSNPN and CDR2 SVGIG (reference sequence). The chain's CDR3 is CAWSLGTSGSPLHF. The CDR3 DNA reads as TGTGCCTGGAGTCTCGGGACGAGCGGTTCACCCCTCCACTTT.